This T cell receptor (beta chain) was profiled in a study of blood T cell repertoires in COVID-19. Study-wide background: Spain, Italy and the United States supplied samples that represented acute and convalescent COVID-19. PBMCs, B-cell-depleted T cells, or T cells provided the cDNA or gDNA that made up the material.

The CDR3 contains 14 residues. The germline V gene encodes CDR1 SGHTA and CDR2 FQGNSA. V lost 2 bases and J 9 bases, leaving 16 bases between the germline ends. As processed by the authors: Amplification from reference gene primers served as the basis for estimated nucleated cell counts. The protocol was immunoSEQ multiplex PCR, while the TCRdb copy is restricted to in-frame clones and leaves out a portion. D and trimming come from the DNA, and the V and J calls and clone size come from that table. Among 200,000 to 250,000 clones listed, around four fifths were seen once. The sequence was collected from a woman aged 55-75 years who had recovered from COVID-19. Sequenced: peripheral blood. The chain employs TRBV7-2 and TRBJ1-1; D call uncertain. The CDR3 coding sequence is TGTGCCAGCAGCTTAAGGAGGGTTTTTACCCAAGCTTTCTTT. It yields the protein CASSLRRVFTQAFF.